This T cell receptor beta chain was profiled in a study of neurological immune-mediated disorders. This clonotype was counted at least ten times. Germline V CDR1 and CDR2: SNHLY, FYNNEI. This CDR3 comprises 14 residues. Trimming cost V 8 bases and J 2 bases; bases outside gene matches: 5. Each CDR3 protein is one row after TCRdb ran MiXCR on the 5' RACE reads. The table lists fewer than 35,000 distinct CDR3 sequences, around 4.5% of them singletons. This clonotype was obtained from a man aged 18 to 30 in good health. The chain combines TRBV2 with TRBJ2-1, with 8 bases lining up with TRBD2. The sequenced material came from PBMCs. The CDR3 region is CASGGGPAYNEQFF. CDR3 bases: TGTGCCAGCGGCGGGGGGCCCGCCTACAATGAGCAGTTCTTC.